This T cell receptor (beta chain) emerged from a study of CD8 T cells in ankylosing spondylitis. As the method for making TCR beta libraries, quantitative 5'-RACE with molecular barcodes was used. TCRdb used MiXCR to reprocess the 5' RACE reads, holding one entry per CDR3 protein. The table shows about 480,000 distinct CDR3 sequences, with more than 15% occurring only once. Broader study findings: As reported, disease-linked clones showed significant enrichment in matched ankylosing spondylitis synovial fluid. Made up of about eight highly homologous variants, a TCR beta motif appeared characteristic of ankylosing spondylitis blood. Disease-linked clones were found to be CD8+ and relatively rare in peripheral blood.

This clonotype was found a few times. The antigen remains undetermined. V was trimmed by 7 bases and J by 0 bases, leaving 16 bases between them. The CDR3 consists of 16 residues. CDR1 is MNHNS, CDR2 SASEGT, per germline. The receptor was derived from a male donor with ankylosing spondylitis. Material: blood, either unsorted or a sorted T cell fraction (not recorded which). The rearrangement links TRBV6-1 to TRBJ1-3; maybe TRBD1 (5 bases). For the CDR3, the DNA is TGTGCCAGCAAGGGAAGGGGTCCAGGCTCTGGAAACACCATATATTTT. Translated, it gives CASKGRGPGSGNTIYF.